This paragraph reports one T cell receptor (beta chain). Its antigen remains unknown. Trimming removed 2 bases from V and 4 bases from J, with 6 bases in between. CDR3 length equals 12 residues. From germline, CDR1 is SGHVS and CDR2 FQNEAQ. The record originates from a study of cytotoxic CD8 clonotypes in ibrutinib-treated CLL. The study's findings and limits: Public clonotypes were uncommon and contracted or stayed stable on treatment.

This table comes from immunoSEQ multiplex PCR, and its TCRdb copy is limited to in-frame clones, with some not included. The table includes tens of thousands of clones, roughly 84% detected once. The chain combines TRBV7-8 with TRBJ2-7; D is undetermined. Source: PBMCs, taken before ibrutinib treatment. The sequence was obtained from a human donor with chronic lymphocytic leukemia. The CDR3 DNA follows: TGTGCCAGCAGCTTATTTGGGTACGAGCAGTACTTC. It encodes CASSLFGYEQYF.